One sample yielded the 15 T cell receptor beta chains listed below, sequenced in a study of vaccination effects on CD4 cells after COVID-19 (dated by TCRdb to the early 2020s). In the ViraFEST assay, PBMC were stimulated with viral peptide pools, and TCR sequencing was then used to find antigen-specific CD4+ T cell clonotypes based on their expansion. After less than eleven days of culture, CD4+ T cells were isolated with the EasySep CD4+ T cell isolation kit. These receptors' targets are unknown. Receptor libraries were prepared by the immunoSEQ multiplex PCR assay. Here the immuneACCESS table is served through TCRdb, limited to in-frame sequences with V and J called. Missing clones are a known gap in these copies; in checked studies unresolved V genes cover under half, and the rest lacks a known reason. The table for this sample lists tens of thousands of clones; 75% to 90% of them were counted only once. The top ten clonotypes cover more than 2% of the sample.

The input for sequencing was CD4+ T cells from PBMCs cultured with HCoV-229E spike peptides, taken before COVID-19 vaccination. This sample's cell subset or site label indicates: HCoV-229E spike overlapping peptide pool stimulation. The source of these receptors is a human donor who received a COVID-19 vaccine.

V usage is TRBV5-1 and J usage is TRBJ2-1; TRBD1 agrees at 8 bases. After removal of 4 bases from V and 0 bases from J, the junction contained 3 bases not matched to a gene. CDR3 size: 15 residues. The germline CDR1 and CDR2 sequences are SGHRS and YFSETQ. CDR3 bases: TGCGCCAGCAGCCGGGACAGGAGCTCCTACAATGAGCAGTTCTTC. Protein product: CASSRDRSSYNEQFF.

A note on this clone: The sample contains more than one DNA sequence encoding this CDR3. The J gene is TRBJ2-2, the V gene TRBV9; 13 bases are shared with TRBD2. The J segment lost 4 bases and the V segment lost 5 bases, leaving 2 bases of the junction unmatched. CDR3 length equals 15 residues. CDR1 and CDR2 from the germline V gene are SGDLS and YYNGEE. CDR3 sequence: CASRGLAGPTGELFF. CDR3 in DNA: TGTGCCAGCAGGGGACTAGCGGGGCCCACCGGGGAGCTGTTTTTT.

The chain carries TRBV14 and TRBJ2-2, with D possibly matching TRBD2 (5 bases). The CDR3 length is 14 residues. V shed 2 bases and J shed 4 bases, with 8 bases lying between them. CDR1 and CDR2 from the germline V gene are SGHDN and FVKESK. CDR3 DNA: TGTGCCAGCAGCCAACAGAGGGCCACCGGGGAGCTGTTTTTT. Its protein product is CASSQQRATGELFF.

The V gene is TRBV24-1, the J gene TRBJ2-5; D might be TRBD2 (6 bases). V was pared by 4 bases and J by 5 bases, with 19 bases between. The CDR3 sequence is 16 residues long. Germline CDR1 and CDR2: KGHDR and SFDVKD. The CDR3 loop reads CATSDRGTPVGETQYF. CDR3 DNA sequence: TGTGCCACCAGTGACCGCGGGACCCCGGTGGGGGAGACCCAGTACTTC.

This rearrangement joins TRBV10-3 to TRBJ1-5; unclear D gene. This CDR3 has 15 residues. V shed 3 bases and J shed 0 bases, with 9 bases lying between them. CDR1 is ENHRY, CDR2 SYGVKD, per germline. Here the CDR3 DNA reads TGTGCCATCAGTGATAATTCGGTTAGCAATCAGCCCCAGCATTTT. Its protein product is CAISDNSVSNQPQHF.

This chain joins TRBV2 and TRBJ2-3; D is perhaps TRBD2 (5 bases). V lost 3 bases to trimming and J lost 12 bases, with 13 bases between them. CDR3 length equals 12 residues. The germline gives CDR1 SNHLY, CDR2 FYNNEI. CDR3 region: CASSDRDFVQYF. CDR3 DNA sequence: TGTGCCAGCAGTGATCGGGATTTTGTCCAGTATTTT.

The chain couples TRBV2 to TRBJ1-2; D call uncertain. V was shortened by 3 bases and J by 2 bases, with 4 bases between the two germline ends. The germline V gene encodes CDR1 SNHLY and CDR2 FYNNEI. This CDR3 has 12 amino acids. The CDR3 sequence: CASSDRNYGYTF. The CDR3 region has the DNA TGTGCCAGCAGTGACAGGAACTATGGCTACACCTTC.

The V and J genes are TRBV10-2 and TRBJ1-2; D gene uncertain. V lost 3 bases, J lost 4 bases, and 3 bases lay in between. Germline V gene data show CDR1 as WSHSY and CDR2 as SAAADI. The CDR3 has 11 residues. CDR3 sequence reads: CASSDLYGYTF. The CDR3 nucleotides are TGCGCCAGCAGTGACCTCTATGGCTACACCTTC.

The CDR3, as DNA: TGTGCCAGCAGTCCAGGGTATTCACCCCTCCACTTT. It encodes CASSPGYSPLHF. This chain joins TRBV3-1 (or the pseudogene TRBV3-2) and TRBJ1-6; possible D gene TRBD1, 5 bases. The germline CDR1 and CDR2 sequences are LGHDT and YNNKEL (reference sequence). This CDR3 region has 12 residues. The V gene lost 6 bases and the J gene lost 8 bases, with 8 bases spanning the gap.

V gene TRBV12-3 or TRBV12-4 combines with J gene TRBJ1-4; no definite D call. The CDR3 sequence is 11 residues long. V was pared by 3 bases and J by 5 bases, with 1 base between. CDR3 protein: CASSFNEKLFF. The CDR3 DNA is TGTGCCAGCAGTTTCAATGAAAAACTGTTTTTT.

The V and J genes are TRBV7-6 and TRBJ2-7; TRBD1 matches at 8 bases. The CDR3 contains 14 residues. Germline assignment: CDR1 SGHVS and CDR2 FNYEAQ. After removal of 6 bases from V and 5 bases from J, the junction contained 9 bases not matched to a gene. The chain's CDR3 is CASRRADREDEQYV. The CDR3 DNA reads TGTGCCAGCAGGAGAGCGGACAGGGAAGACGAGCAGTACGTC.

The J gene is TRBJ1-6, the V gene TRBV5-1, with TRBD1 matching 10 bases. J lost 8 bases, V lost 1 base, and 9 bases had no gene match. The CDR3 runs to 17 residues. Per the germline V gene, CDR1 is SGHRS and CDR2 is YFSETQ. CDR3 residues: CASSLWGTTGGDSPLHF. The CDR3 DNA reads TGCGCCAGCAGCTTGTGGGGGACGACAGGGGGCGATTCACCCCTCCACTTT.

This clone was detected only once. The CDR3 region has the DNA TGTGCCAGCTCTCCCAGACTGACAGGGTCCCCTGGAAACACCATATATTTT. Amino acid sequence: CASSPRLTGSPGNTIYF. This sequence joins TRBV18 and TRBJ1-3; 7 nucleotides match TRBD1. Germline V gives CDR1 KGHSH, CDR2 LQKENI. Trimming took 6 bases from V and 2 from J; bases not matched to a gene: 13. CDR3 size: 17 residues. The complete variable domain, with remaining parts taken from reference TRBV18 and TRBJ1-3, reads NAGVMQNPRHLVRRRGQEARLRCSPMKGHSHVYWYRQLPEEGLKFMVYLQKENIIDESGMPKERFSAEFPKEGPSILRIQQVVRGDSAAYFCASSPRLTGSPGNTIYFGEGSWLTVV.

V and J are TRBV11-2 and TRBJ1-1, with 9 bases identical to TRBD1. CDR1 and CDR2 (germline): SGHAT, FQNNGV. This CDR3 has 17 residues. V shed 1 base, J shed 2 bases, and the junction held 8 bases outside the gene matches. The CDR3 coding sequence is TGTGCCAGCAGCTTAGTAAGGACAGGGGTTAGCAACACTGAAGCTTTCTTT. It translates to CASSLVRTGVSNTEAFF.

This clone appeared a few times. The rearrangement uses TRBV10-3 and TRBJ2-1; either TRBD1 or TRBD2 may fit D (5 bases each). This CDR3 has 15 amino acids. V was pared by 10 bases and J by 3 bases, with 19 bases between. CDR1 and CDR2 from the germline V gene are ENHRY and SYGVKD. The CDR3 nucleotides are TGTGCCACCTCGGATCTCAGGGAGAGCTACAATGAGCAGTTCTTC. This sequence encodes CATSDLRESYNEQFF.